This TCR beta chain was recovered during a study of blood T cell repertoires in COVID-19. Study-level information: T cells, B-cell-depleted T cells, or PBMCs provided the cDNA or gDNA that served as material.

Libraries were prepared by immunoSEQ multiplex PCR; TCRdb keeps only in-frame clonotypes and omits some of them. This repertoire shows some 120,000 clones, about 81% found once; its top ten account for under 4.5%. In germline, CDR1 is GTSNPN, CDR2 SVGIG (reference sequence). CDR3 size: 14 residues. V was cut by 0 bases and J by 4 bases, with 12 bases left in between. The sample comprised peripheral blood. The V and J genes are TRBV30 and TRBJ2-5; a weak D match, TRBD2 (6 bases). The origin of this receptor is a woman aged 45-60 years with acute or convalescent COVID-19. CDR3: CAWSVGGFGETQYF. The CDR3 DNA sequence: TGTGCCTGGAGTGTCGGAGGGTTTGGAGAGACCCAGTACTTC.